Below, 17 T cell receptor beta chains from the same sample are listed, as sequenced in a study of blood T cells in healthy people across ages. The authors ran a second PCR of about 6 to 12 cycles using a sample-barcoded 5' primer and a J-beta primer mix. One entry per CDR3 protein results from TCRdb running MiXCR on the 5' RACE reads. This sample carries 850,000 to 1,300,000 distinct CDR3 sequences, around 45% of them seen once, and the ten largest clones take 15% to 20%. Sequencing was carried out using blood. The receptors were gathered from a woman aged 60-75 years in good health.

The CDR3 DNA follows: TGTGCCATCAGTGATCCCGTGGCTCCAGAGGGGAATGAGCAGTACTTC. This sequence encodes CAISDPVAPEGNEQYF. The rearrangement joins TRBV10-3 to TRBJ2-5; D may match TRBD1 or TRBD2 (5 bases each). Germline V gene lookup returns CDR1 ENHRY and CDR2 SYGVKD. This CDR3 is 16 amino acids long. V lost 3 bases and J 11 bases, leaving 25 bases between the germline ends.

CDR3 nucleotides: TGTGCCAGCAGTTCCTCCGACAGGGAGGCCTACGAGCAGTACTTC. Protein product: CASSSSDREAYEQYF. V is TRBV27 and J is TRBJ2-7; tentative D call: TRBD1 (7 bases). The CDR3 runs to 15 residues. The germline gives CDR1 MNHEY, CDR2 SMNVEV (reference sequence). Trimming took 4 bases from V and 2 from J, leaving 15 bases between them.

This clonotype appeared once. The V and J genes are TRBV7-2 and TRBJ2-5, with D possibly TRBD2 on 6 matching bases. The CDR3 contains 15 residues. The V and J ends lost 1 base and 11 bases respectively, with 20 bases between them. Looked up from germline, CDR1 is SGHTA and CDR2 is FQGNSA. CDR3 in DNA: TGTGCCAGCAGCTTAGAGGGTAGCGGTGTTTCTGAGCAGTACTTC. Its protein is CASSLEGSGVSEQYF.

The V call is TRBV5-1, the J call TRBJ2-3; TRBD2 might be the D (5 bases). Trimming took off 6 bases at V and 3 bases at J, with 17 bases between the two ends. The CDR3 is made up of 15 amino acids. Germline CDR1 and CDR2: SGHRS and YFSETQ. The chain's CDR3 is CASMRVEKLTDTQYF. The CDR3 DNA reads TGCGCCAGCATGAGGGTGGAGAAATTAACAGATACGCAGTATTTT.

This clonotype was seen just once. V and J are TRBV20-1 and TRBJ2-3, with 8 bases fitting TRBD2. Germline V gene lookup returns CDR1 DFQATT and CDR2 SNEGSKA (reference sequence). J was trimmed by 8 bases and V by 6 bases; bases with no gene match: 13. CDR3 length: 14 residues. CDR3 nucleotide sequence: TGCAGTGCGGGAAGCGGGAGTTTGTTGGGTACGCAGTATTTT. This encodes CSAGSGSLLGTQYF.

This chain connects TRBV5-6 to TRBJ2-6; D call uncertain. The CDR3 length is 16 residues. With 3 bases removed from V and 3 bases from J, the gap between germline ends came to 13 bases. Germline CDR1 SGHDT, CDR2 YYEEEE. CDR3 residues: CASSSYGVGGANVLTF. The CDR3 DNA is TGTGCCAGCAGCTCGTATGGTGTAGGTGGGGCCAACGTCCTGACTTTC. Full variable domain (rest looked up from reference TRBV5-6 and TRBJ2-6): DAGVTQSPTHLIKTRGQQVTLRCSPKSGHDTVSWYQQALGQGPQFIFQYYEEEERQRGNFPDRFSGHQFPNYSSELNVNALLLGDSALYLCASSSYGVGGANVLTFGAGSRLTVL.

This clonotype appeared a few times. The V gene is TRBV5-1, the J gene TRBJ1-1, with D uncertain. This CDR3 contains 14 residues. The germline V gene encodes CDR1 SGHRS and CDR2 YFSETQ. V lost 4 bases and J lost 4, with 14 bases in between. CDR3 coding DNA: TGCGCCAGCAGCCTACTCGGCCCGGGCACTGAAGCTTTCTTT. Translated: CASSLLGPGTEAFF.

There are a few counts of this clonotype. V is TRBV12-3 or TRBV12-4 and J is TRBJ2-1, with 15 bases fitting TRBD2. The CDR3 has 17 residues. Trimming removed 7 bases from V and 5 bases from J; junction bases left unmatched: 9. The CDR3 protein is CASNSGTSGGSHNEQFF. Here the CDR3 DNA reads TGTGCCAGCAACTCCGGGACTAGCGGGGGGTCCCACAATGAGCAGTTCTTC.

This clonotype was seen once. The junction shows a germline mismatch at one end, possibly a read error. The CDR3 sequence is CASSPDGLGETQYF. In nucleotides, the CDR3 is TGCGCCAGCAGCCCTGACGGCTTGGGGGAGACCCAGTACTTC. V and J are TRBV28 and TRBJ2-5; D ambiguous. From germline, CDR1 is MDHEN and CDR2 SYDVKM. This CDR3 is built from 14 residues.

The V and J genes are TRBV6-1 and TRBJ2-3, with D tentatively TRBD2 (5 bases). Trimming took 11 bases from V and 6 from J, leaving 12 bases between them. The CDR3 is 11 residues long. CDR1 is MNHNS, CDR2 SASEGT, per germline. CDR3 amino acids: CAPGVEDTQYF. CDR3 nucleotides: TGTGCCCCCGGGGTAGAGGATACGCAGTATTTT.

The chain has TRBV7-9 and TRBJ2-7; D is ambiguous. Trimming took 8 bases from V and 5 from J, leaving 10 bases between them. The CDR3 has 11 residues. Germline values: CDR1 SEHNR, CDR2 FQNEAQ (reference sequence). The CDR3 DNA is TGTGCCAGCGGCGCGAGACACGAGCAGTACTTC. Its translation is CASGARHEQYF. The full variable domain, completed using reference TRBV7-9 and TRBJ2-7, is DTGVSQNPRHKITKRGQNVTFRCDPISEHNRLYWYRQTLGQGPEFLTYFQNEAQLEKSRLLSDRFSAERPKGSFSTLEIQRTEQGDSAMYLCASGARHEQYFGPGTRLTVT.

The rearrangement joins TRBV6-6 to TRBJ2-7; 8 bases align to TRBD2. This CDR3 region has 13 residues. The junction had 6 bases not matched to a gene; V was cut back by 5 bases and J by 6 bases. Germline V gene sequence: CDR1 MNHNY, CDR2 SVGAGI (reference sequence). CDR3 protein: CASSAGAGGEQYF. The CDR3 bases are TGTGCCAGCAGTGCGGGCGCGGGGGGCGAGCAGTACTTC.

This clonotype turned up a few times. Written as DNA, the CDR3 is TGTGCCAGCAGAAAGGGGGGAGAGGGTACGCAGTATTTT. This translates into CASRKGGEGTQYF. The rearrangement uses TRBV6-6 and TRBJ2-3, with D perhaps assigned TRBD1 or TRBD2 (6 bases each). CDR3 size: 13 residues. V lost 6 bases and J 8 bases, leaving 15 bases between the germline ends. Germline CDR1 is MNHNY and CDR2 is SVGAGI (reference sequence).

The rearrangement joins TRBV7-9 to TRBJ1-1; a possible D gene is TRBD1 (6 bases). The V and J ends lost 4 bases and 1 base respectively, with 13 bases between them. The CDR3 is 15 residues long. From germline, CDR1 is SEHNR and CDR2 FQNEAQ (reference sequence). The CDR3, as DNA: TGTGCCAGCAGCTCCAGGGACATGGAGAACACTGAAGCTTTCTTT. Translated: CASSSRDMENTEAFF.

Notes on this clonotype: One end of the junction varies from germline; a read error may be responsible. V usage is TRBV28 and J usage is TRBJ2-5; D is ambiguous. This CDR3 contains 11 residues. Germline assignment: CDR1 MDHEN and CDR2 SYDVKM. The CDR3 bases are TGTGTCAGCAGTTCCTCGGAGACCCAGTACTTC. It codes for CVSSSSETQYF.

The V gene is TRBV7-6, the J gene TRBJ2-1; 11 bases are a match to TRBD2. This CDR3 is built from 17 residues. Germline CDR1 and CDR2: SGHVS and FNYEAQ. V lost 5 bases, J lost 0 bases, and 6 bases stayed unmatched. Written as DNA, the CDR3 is TGTGCCAGCAGCCCCGGGACTAGCGGATTCTCCTACAATGAGCAGTTCTTC. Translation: CASSPGTSGFSYNEQFF.

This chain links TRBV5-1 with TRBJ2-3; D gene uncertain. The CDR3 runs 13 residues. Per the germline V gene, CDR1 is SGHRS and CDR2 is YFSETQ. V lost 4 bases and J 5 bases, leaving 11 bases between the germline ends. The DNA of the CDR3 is TGCGCCAGCAGCACTCACCCCGGAGATACGCAGTATTTT. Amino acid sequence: CASSTHPGDTQYF. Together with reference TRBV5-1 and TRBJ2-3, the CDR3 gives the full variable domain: KAGVTQTPRYLIKTRGQQVTLSCSPISGHRSVSWYQQTPGQGLQFLFEYFSETQRNKGNFPGRFSGRQFSNSRSEMNVSTLELGDSALYLCASSTHPGDTQYFGPGTRLTVL.